Below, 19 T cell receptor beta chains from the same sample are listed, as sequenced in a study of OX40 agonist ivuxolimab in advanced cancers. Only in-frame clones appear in the TCRdb table, and some are missing; sequencing was by immunoSEQ multiplex PCR. Of around 72,000 clones listed, approximately 84% were seen once; the top ten hold about 5%. Sequencing used CD4+ or CD8+ T cells sorted from blood, obtained in a trial of the OX40 agonist ivuxolimab. The source is an adult with an advanced solid tumor such as melanoma, head and neck, liver or kidney cancer.

V usage is TRBV4-2 and J usage is TRBJ2-3; 7 nucleotides match TRBD2. V shed 0 bases, J shed 5 bases, and the junction held 8 bases outside the gene matches. The length of the CDR3 is 16 residues. Germline V gives CDR1 LGHNA, CDR2 YNFKEQ. The CDR3 nucleotides are TGTGCCAGCAGCCAAGAGGGCGGGAGTGGTGGAGATACGCAGTATTTT. Protein: CASSQEGGSGGDTQYF.

This chain links TRBV18 with TRBJ1-3, with D unresolved. This CDR3 has 16 amino acids. The ends were cut back, 1 base at V and 0 bases at J, with 10 bases in the middle. Germline V lookup: CDR1 KGHSH, CDR2 LQKENI. The CDR3 bases are TGTGCCAGCTCACCACAGGGAGCTACCTCTGGAAACACCATATATTTT. This encodes CASSPQGATSGNTIYF.

This chain connects TRBV6-5 to TRBJ2-7; 12 nucleotides line up with TRBD2. Germline CDR1 MNHEY, CDR2 SVGAGI. Trimming took 6 bases from V and 4 from J; bases not matched to a gene: 7. This CDR3 has 15 residues. CDR3 loop: CASSQGLAGSYEQYF. CDR3 bases: TGTGCCAGCAGCCAAGGACTAGCGGGATCTTACGAGCAGTACTTC.

For the CDR3, the DNA is TGTGCCAGCAGTACGTTCGGGACGGGTGTCTATGGCTACACCTTC. Translating it yields CASSTFGTGVYGYTF. This chain uses TRBV5-8 with TRBJ1-2; maybe TRBD1 (5 bases). V lost 5 bases, J lost 4 bases, and 18 bases lay in between. This CDR3 contains 15 residues. CDR1 and CDR2 from the germline V gene are SGHTS and YDEGEE.

V is TRBV6-1 and J is TRBJ1-1; unclear D gene. The V gene lost 2 bases and the J gene lost 0 bases, with 16 bases spanning the gap. The CDR3 is 17 amino acids. In germline, CDR1 is MNHNS, CDR2 SASEGT. This CDR3 reads CASSESPMGSMNTEAFF. The DNA of the CDR3 is TGTGCCAGCAGTGAATCCCCTATGGGGTCCATGAACACTGAAGCTTTCTTT.

This sequence joins TRBV7-2 and TRBJ2-4; no clear D gene. The V gene lost 5 bases and the J gene lost 7 bases, with 15 bases spanning the gap. Germline V lookup: CDR1 SGHTA, CDR2 FQGNSA. The CDR3 totals 14 residues. CDR3 sequence reads: CASSGDQARNIQYF. CDR3 coding DNA: TGTGCCAGCAGCGGAGATCAAGCCAGGAACATTCAGTACTTC.

V and J are TRBV6-6 and TRBJ2-1; D possibly corresponds to TRBD1 (5 bases). Trimming stripped 6 bases from V and 7 bases from J, with 16 bases between. CDR1 and CDR2 (germline): MNHNY, SVGAGI (reference sequence). This CDR3 has 14 residues. CDR3 bases: TGTGCCAGCAGGGCAGGGCAGGGTTGGAATGAGCAGTTCTTC. Protein sequence: CASRAGQGWNEQFF.

V usage is TRBV5-1 and J usage is TRBJ2-7; D is undetermined. V dropped 2 bases and J dropped 1 base, with 7 bases sitting between them. The CDR3 extends over 13 amino acids. Germline CDR1 and CDR2: SGHRS and YFSETQ. CDR3 region: CASSLVGSYEQYF. The CDR3 DNA sequence: TGCGCCAGCAGCTTAGTGGGTTCCTACGAGCAGTACTTC.

V gene TRBV11-1 combines with J gene TRBJ2-1; 11 positions agree with TRBD2. This CDR3 is 17 amino acids long. The germline gives CDR1 SGHAT, CDR2 FQDESV (reference sequence). The trim removed 5 bases at V and 0 bases at J, leaving 6 bases unmatched. This chain's CDR3 is CASSILSGGGSYNEQFF. The CDR3 nucleotides are TGTGCCAGCAGCATTCTTAGCGGGGGGGGCTCCTACAATGAGCAGTTCTTC.

V and J are TRBV6-1 and TRBJ1-2; no reliable D call. Trimming left V 6 bases short and J 6 bases short, with 8 bases between. This CDR3 spans 11 amino acids. Germline CDR1 MNHNS, CDR2 SASEGT. The CDR3, as DNA: TGTGCCAGCAGGGACTTTGATGGCTACACCTTC. This sequence encodes CASRDFDGYTF.

The chain is built from TRBV19 and TRBJ1-2, with D perhaps TRBD1 (6 bases). Trimming pared 5 bases from V and 0 bases from J, leaving 13 bases between. The germline V gene has CDR1 LNHDA and CDR2 SQIVND (reference sequence). The CDR3 is 15 residues long. The CDR3 is CASSPQTGSNYGYTF. In nucleotides, the CDR3 is TGTGCCAGTAGTCCGCAGACAGGATCTAACTATGGCTACACCTTC.

The genes are TRBV27 and TRBJ2-7; the D gene is possibly TRBD1 (6 bases). The CDR3 runs 13 residues. V lost 3 bases, J lost 4 bases, and 10 bases lay in between. Germline lookup yields CDR1 MNHEY and CDR2 SMNVEV (reference sequence). Written as DNA, the CDR3 is TGTGCCAGCAGTTTCACACAGGGTTACGAGCAGTACTTC. Translated, it gives CASSFTQGYEQYF.

This chain joins TRBV19 and TRBJ1-1; D perhaps matches TRBD1 (6 bases). Deletions cut 3 bases from V and 1 base from J, with 12 bases between. Germline V gene data show CDR1 as LNHDA and CDR2 as SQIVND (reference sequence). The CDR3 is 15 residues long. The DNA of the CDR3 is TGTGCCAGTAGTATTTGGGGGCCTTCGAACACTGAAGCTTTCTTT. It translates to CASSIWGPSNTEAFF.

The chain links TRBV6-5 to TRBJ2-5, with TRBD1 identical over 9 bases. The CDR3 covers 15 residues. The germline V gene has CDR1 MNHEY and CDR2 SVGAGI. Unmatched junction bases numbered 4, after V lost 1 base and J lost 4 bases. The CDR3 sequence: CASSYWGTGIETQYF. The CDR3 DNA reads TGTGCCAGCAGTTACTGGGGGACAGGGATAGAGACCCAGTACTTC.

The chain couples TRBV5-6 to TRBJ2-5, with D possibly TRBD2 on 5 matching bases. This CDR3 spans 15 amino acids. Germline V gives CDR1 SGHDT, CDR2 YYEEEE. V lost 1 base, J lost 2 bases, and 12 bases lay in between. CDR3 DNA sequence: TGTGCCAGCAGCTTGATGACCAGAGGGCAAGAGACCCAGTACTTC. Protein sequence: CASSLMTRGQETQYF.

The genes are TRBV10-3 and TRBJ2-7, with D hard to call. The V gene's germline CDR1 is ENHRY and CDR2 SYGVKD. The CDR3 sequence is 14 residues long. V lost 0 bases and J 0 bases, leaving 6 bases between the germline ends. DNA of the CDR3: TGTGCCATCAGTGAGTCGATGGCCTCCTACGAGCAGTACTTC. This codes for CAISESMASYEQYF.

This clone was recorded once. J is TRBJ1-4 and V is TRBV18, with D possibly being TRBD1 (5 bases). Trimming shortened V by 5 bases and J by 8 bases, and 15 bases separated the two germline ends. Per germline, CDR1 KGHSH and CDR2 LQKENI. The CDR3 sequence is 14 residues long. The CDR3 nucleotides read TGTGCCAGCTCATCGCGCAGGGATGCGGAAAAACTGTTTTTT. This codes for CASSSRRDAEKLFF.

The V call is TRBV6-5, the J call TRBJ2-3; D is uncertain. Germline V gene data show CDR1 as MNHEY and CDR2 as SVGAGI. Trimming took off 10 bases at V and 5 bases at J, with 19 bases between the two ends. The CDR3 totals 14 residues. CDR3 residues: CATFSIGFIDTQYF. DNA for the CDR3: TGTGCCACTTTTTCAATCGGCTTCATAGATACGCAGTATTTT.

The V gene is TRBV7-2, the J gene TRBJ2-1; D perhaps matches TRBD2 (5 bases). V dropped 1 base and J dropped 0 bases, with 19 bases sitting between them. Germline V gene sequence: CDR1 SGHTA, CDR2 FQGNSA. The CDR3 extends over 19 amino acids. CDR3 in amino acids: CASSLEAGGRTSSYNEQFF. The CDR3 region has the DNA TGTGCCAGCAGCTTAGAAGCAGGCGGGCGGACGAGCTCCTACAATGAGCAGTTCTTC.